This entry concerns a single T cell receptor beta chain. This specimen belongs to a study of shared clonotypes between healthy human individuals. From germline, CDR1 is MDHEN and CDR2 SYDVKM. The CDR3 has 16 amino acids. Unmatched junction bases numbered 5, after V lost 1 base and J lost 0 bases. Here immunoSEQ multiplex PCR was the method, and the copy in TCRdb shows in-frame clones only, minus some. The sample has roughly 2,500,000 clones, 93% seen once; the top ten hold 0.36%. The chain combines TRBV28 with TRBJ2-7; TRBD2 aligns across 8 bases. Source material: naive CD4+ T cells from PBMCs. Subset given: CD45RA+ positively selected. This clonotype was sampled from a man aged 18 to 35 in good health. Some clones in this sample may be carry-over from other donors' samples. The CDR3 spells CASSLSGGGNSYEQYF. The CDR3 DNA is TGTGCCAGCAGTTTATCGGGCGGGGGGAACTCCTACGAGCAGTACTTC.